This T cell receptor (beta chain) was obtained from a study of cytomegalovirus exposure and HLA in healthy donors (dated by TCRdb to about 2017). For context, the study as a whole: An earlier analysis of approximately 640 of the donors reported 276 Gb of sequence data and some 120 million unique TCR beta sequences from approximately 180 million T cells. In a later analysis, previously published TCR beta repertoires from fewer than 750 donors were re-analyzed and high-resolution HLA genotyping was added so that TCR occurrence patterns could be studied. Of the 350 to 450 genotyped donors, 81% were placed in the genetic ancestry cluster associated with self-reported Caucasian donors. Alongside the repertoire data, information on donor age, sex, ethnicity and CMV serostatus was compiled. HLA typing covered class I and class II loci at four-digit resolution. Typing coverage differed by locus: A, B, C, DRB1 and DQB1 were typed in roughly 620-640 donors, DQA1 in about 500, DPA1 in over 600, and DPB1 in 472. Among roughly 400 genotyped donors of the cohort, an average of 235,054 unique TCR beta nucleotide sequences were sequenced per donor, 15% to 20% of them non-productive. To predict cytomegalovirus infection status, the study brought together high-throughput TCR immunosequencing, statistical association of individual TCRs with disease status, and machine learning. All discovery cohort repertoires had been generated using a single sequencing platform. The study aimed to test whether cataloging public T cell receptors could reveal signatures of past pathogen exposure. To decide whether each TCR beta V gene segment behaved as functional or pseudogenic, an earlier analysis of nearly 600 of the donors relied on high-throughput TCR beta sequencing. Along with the approximately 670-subject first cohort, a separate validation cohort of over 90 different subjects was used. An early release covering roughly 640 HLA-typed donors comprised about 300 gigabases of sequencing data and around 85 million unique TCR sequences. The study used immunosequencing to profile the T cell repertoires of approximately 640 subjects and linked those repertoires to cytomegalovirus serostatus. A later genetic analysis used genome-wide SNP genotypes for about 65% of the 666 donors, treating that subset as a discovery cohort. About 5 DR-DQ haplotypes were handled as single units for association and clustering, since linkage in the cohort was strong. The later analysis used no new phenotypic data to find candidate immune exposures, relying instead on TCR beta sequences and their occurrence across donors. On the study overall, not on this receptor specifically: This cohort had only TCR beta chains sequenced, and the lack of alpha or paired-chain data limited which features could be detected. Most CMV-associated TCR beta chains appeared to be HLA-restricted in a later analysis, and the HLA associations seemed to be driven largely by CMV exposure. Assigning TCR associations to individual alleles was difficult when HLA alleles, especially DR and DQ, strongly co-occurred. Most TCR sequences were observed very rarely across donors, whereas some public TCRs were present in many individuals. Several of the top co-occurrence clusters appeared to be linked to parvovirus B19, influenza, CMV and Epstein-Barr virus, according to a later analysis. A later analysis found that HLA-associated TCR beta chains were more clonally expanded and had lower generation probabilities than equally common non-associated chains. Compared with the 666-donor mean, donors in an Asian-associated ancestry cluster had fewer N-insertions in productive TCRs, according to a later genetic analysis. Immune exposure information for the cohort was limited to CMV serostatus. In both the original and validation cohorts, the classifier was reported to diagnose cytomegalovirus status with high specificity and sensitivity. The authors suggested that the approach could potentially be extended to other disease states and immunological phenotypes. The sequencing pipeline was judged likely to have produced a cluster of highly shared sequence variants as a technical artifact. Three of the identified cytomegalovirus-associated TCR beta chains were confirmed in vitro to be specific for cytomegalovirus antigens. Correlated functional status among segregating V segments might reflect linkage disequilibrium, but an unknown experimental factor could not be ruled out. The study gave a list of roughly 150 TCR beta chains associated with cytomegalovirus. In a later analysis, TCR association rates were found to vary across HLA loci, with the most associated TCRs seen for DRB1 alleles and the fewest for HLA-C alleles. Presence/absence analyses assumed roughly uniform sequencing depth across donors, an assumption that may not hold. A further reported finding was that TCR beta sequences accurately predicted the HLA-A and HLA-B alleles for most subjects in the first cohort. Because the 87-base-pair reads could not distinguish some IMGT-functional V segments, including TRBV6-2 and TRBV6-3, those segments were excluded. Because some donors lacked HLA typing at each locus, the association tests relied only on the typed subset. Specific HLA alleles were associated with some 15,000 TCR beta sequences at a false discovery rate of 0.05 in a later analysis. An association between a missense DCLRE1C variant and V-gene and J-gene trimming of TCR beta chains was found in a later genetic analysis and replicated in an independent cohort. Because counts were too low, around 17 rarely observed V segments, including chromosome 9 orphons, were left out of the earlier analysis of some 600 of the donors. An earlier analysis of some 560 of the donors showed that most TCR beta V segments appeared in productive rearrangements either about 87% or about 30% of the time, which broadly matched IMGT annotations.

The method behind the library was the immunoSEQ multiplex PCR assay. For the multiplex PCR, a mixture combining 60 forward primers for TCR Vbeta segments and 13 reverse primers for TCR Jbeta segments was used. Amplification of the CDR3 region of rearranged TCR beta genes was performed with a multiplex PCR assay on genomic DNA. The amplified TCR beta libraries were sequenced on the Illumina HiSeq System as 87-base-pair reads. The original pipeline was this. In a later analysis, tens of millions of unique TCR beta chains were counted across the 650 to 700 repertoires, and around 10 million of these chains were shared by at least two donors. Raw reads were error-corrected and collapsed into unique sequences with a nearest-neighbor algorithm that merged closely related sequences to remove PCR and sequencing errors. V, D and J gene segments were assigned by aligning CDR3 sequences to IMGT reference sequences. Each retained sequence needed at least a six-nucleotide match to both a V gene segment and a J gene segment. Rearrangements were called productive when the CDR3 lacked stop codons and stayed in frame with V and J; all others were non-productive. Following IMGT convention, CDR3 was defined as the stretch from the second conserved V-encoded cysteine up to the conserved J-encoded phenylalanine. The earlier analysis of about 640 of the donors excluded any sequence lacking an unambiguous match to a single V gene segment. In an earlier analysis of almost 600 of the donors, a V segment was called functional when productive rearrangements were above 56.7%, and segregating when the standard deviation between donors exceeded 5%. A statistical classification framework was developed to diagnose cytomegalovirus status using the catalog of TCR beta chain sequences. V and J gene assignment, in a later analysis, came from comparing TCR nucleotide sequences with IMGT/GENE-DB human TR gene sequences. The TCRdist pipeline was used in a later analysis to assign CDR3 sequences and most-parsimonious VDJ recombination scenarios. In a later analysis, each TCR beta chain was defined by its CDR3 amino acid sequence together with its V-gene family, and reads without a unique V-gene family were excluded. A later analysis removed 500 to 600 highly shared, low-generation-probability nucleotide sequences to deal with suspected cross-contamination and a sequencing artifact. A later analysis calculated a clonal expansion index for each public chain from normalized within-repertoire ranks of inferred template counts. Generation probabilities in a later analysis came from a VDJ recombination model fitted to out-of-frame rearrangements, and those results were checked against IGoR. A later analysis scored TCR-TCR, TCR-HLA and TCR-CMV co-occurrence with hypergeometric tests, applying a repertoire-size bias correction to TCR pairs. To estimate false discovery rates, a later analysis permuted the HLA or CMV assignments 20 times. In a later analysis, co-occurring TCRs were grouped with DBSCAN, and TCRdist sequence similarity was added when clustering was performed within HLA-allele-positive subsets. Repertoires with fewer than 30,000 or more than 120,000 public chains, plus five repertoires with anomalous nucleotide sharing, were excluded from co-occurrence clustering. The clones in this table, taken by TCRdb from immuneACCESS, are in-frame only. Not every clone is retained; where verified, under half of the shortfall comes from an unresolved V gene, and the cause of the rest is unknown. The V and J calls and the clone size are those of that table, but D and trimming were determined from the DNA. The sample profile shows around 150,000 clones; roughly 74% of them were found once. Jointly, the top ten make up 4.9% of the sample.

Details on this clone: Its antigen is still unknown. No much larger clone is present one base from it, and per-base qualities are unavailable.

V is reduced by 0 bases and J by 5 bases, leaving a spacing of 5 bases between them. CDR1 SGDLS and CDR2 YYNGEE were looked up in the germline V gene. The cysteine opens and the phenylalanine closes a CDR3 of 13 amino acids. CDR3 DNA is the only sequence kept; it has 39 bases, read in frame from the first base. The cohort comprised approximately 700 healthy bone marrow donors. At the time of sampling, every cohort member was nominally healthy, though immune exposures that went unrecorded were likely present. The donor tested CMV seronegative and was one of the 352 seronegative cohort members. Each donor provided a peripheral blood sample, and peripheral blood mononuclear cells were used for TCR beta sequencing. Genomic DNA extraction from the blood cell samples was performed with the Qiagen DNeasy Blood Extraction Kit.

The chain is made from TRBV9 and TRBJ1-4; the D gene cannot be resolved reliably. This TCR was recovered from a male donor in good health and CMV-seronegative. The sequencing input was PBMCs. This receptor carries the CDR3 CASSVGENEKLFF. The sequence in DNA is TGTGCCAGCAGCGTAGGGGAGAATGAAAAACTGTTTTTT.